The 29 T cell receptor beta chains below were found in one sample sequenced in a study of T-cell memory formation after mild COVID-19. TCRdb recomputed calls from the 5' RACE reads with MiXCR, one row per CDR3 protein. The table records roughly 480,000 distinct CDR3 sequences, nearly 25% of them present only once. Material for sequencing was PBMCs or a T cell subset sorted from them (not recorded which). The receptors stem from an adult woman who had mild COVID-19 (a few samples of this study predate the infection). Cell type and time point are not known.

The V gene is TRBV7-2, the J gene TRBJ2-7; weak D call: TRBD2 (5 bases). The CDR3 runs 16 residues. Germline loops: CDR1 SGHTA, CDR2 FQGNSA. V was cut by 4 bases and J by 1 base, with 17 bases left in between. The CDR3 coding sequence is TGTGCCAGCAGCTCCCTCTTAGGCAGACTATCCTACGAGCAGTACTTC. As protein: CASSSLLGRLSYEQYF.

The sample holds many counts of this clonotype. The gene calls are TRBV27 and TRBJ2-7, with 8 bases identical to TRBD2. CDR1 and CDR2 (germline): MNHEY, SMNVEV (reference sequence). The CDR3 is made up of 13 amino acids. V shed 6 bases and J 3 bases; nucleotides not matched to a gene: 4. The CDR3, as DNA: TGTGCCAGCAGCTTACGGGGGGGCTACGAGCAGTACTTC. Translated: CASSLRGGYEQYF.

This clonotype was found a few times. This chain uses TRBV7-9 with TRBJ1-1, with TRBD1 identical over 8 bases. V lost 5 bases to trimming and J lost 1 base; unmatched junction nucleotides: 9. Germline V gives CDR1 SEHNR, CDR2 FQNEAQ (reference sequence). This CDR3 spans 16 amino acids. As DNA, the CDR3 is TGTGCCAGCAGCCCCGGGACAGGTCAACCGAACACTGAAGCTTTCTTT. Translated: CASSPGTGQPNTEAFF.

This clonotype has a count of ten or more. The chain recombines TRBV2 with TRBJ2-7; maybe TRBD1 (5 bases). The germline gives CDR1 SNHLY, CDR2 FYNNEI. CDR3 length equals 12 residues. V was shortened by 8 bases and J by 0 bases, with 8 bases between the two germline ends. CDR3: CASRQSSYEQYF. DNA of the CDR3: TGTGCCAGCCGACAGAGCTCCTACGAGCAGTACTTC.

CDR3 DNA: TGTGCCAGCAGTTACTCCAGGGGGCGATGGAGTGAAAAACTGTTTTTT. This encodes CASSYSRGRWSEKLFF. V gene TRBV6-5 combines with J gene TRBJ1-4; 8 bases agree with TRBD1. The CDR3 loop spans 16 amino acids. The trim removed 0 bases at V and 7 bases at J, leaving 7 bases unmatched. Germline CDR1 and CDR2: MNHEY and SVGAGI.

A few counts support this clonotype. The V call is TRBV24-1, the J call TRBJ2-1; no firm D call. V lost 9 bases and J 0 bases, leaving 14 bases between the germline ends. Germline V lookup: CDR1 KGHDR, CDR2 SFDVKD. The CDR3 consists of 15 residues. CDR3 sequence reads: CATRDRLSSYNEQFF. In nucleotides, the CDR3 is TGTGCCACCCGAGACCGTCTGAGCTCCTACAATGAGCAGTTCTTC.

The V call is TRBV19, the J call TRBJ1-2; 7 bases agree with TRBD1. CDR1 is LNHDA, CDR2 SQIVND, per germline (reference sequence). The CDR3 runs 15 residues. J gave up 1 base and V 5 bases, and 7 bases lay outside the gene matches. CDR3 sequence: CASSRWDSLNYGYTF. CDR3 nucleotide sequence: TGTGCCAGTAGTCGTTGGGACAGCCTTAACTATGGCTACACCTTC.

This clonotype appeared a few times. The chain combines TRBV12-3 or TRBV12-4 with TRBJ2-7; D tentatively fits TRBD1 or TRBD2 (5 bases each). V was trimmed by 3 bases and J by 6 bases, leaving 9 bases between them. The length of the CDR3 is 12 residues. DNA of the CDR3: TGTGCCAGCAGTTTGAGGGGAATCGAGCAGTACTTC. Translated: CASSLRGIEQYF.

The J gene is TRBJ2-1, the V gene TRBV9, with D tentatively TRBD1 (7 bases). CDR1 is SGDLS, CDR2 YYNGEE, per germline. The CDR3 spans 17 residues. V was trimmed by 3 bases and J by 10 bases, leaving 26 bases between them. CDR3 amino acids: CASSAHRGGGGGGEQFF. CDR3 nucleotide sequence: TGTGCCAGCAGCGCACACAGGGGTGGTGGCGGTGGAGGGGAGCAGTTCTTC.

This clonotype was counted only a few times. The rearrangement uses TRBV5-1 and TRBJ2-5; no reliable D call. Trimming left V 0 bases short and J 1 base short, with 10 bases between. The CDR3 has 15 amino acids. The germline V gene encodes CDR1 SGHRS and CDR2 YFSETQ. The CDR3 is CASSLDEVFQETQYF. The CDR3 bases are TGCGCCAGCAGCTTGGACGAGGTTTTCCAAGAGACCCAGTACTTC. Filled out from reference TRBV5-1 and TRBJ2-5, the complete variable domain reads KAGVTQTPRYLIKTRGQQVTLSCSPISGHRSVSWYQQTPGQGLQFLFEYFSETQRNKGNFPGRFSGRQFSNSRSEMNVSTLELGDSALYLCASSLDEVFQETQYFGPGTRLLVL.

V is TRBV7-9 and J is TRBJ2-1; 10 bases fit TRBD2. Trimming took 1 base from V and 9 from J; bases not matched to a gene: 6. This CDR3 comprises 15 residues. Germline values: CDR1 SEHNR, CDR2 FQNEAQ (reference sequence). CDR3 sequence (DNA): TGTGCCAGCAGCTTAGAGCGGGGGGGCCTTAGTGAGCAGTTCTTC. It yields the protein CASSLERGGLSEQFF.

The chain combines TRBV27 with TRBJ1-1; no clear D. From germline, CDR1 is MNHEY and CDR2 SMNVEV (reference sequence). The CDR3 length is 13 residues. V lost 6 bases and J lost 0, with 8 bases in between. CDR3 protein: CASRPGLNTEAFF. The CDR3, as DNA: TGTGCCAGCAGGCCAGGACTGAACACTGAAGCTTTCTTT.

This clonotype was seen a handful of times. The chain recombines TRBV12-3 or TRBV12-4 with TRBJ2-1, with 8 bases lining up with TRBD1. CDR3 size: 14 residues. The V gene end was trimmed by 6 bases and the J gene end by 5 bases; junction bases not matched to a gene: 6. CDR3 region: CASRDRADNNEQFF. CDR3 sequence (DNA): TGTGCCAGCAGGGACAGGGCGGACAACAATGAGCAGTTCTTC.

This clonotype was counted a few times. CDR3 bases: TGTGCCAGCAGTGCCCGACGGCAGGGTGGATATGGCTACACCTTC. Amino acid sequence: CASSARRQGGYGYTF. The chain links TRBV27 to TRBJ1-2, with D possibly being TRBD1 (5 bases). V dropped 5 bases and J dropped 5 bases, with 18 bases sitting between them. The length of the CDR3 is 15 residues. Germline loops: CDR1 MNHEY, CDR2 SMNVEV (reference sequence).

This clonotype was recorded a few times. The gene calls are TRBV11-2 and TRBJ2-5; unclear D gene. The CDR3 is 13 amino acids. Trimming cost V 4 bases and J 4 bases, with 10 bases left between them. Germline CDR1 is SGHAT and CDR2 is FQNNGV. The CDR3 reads CASSSIARETQYF. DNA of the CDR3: TGTGCCAGCAGCTCAATCGCGCGAGAGACCCAGTACTTC.

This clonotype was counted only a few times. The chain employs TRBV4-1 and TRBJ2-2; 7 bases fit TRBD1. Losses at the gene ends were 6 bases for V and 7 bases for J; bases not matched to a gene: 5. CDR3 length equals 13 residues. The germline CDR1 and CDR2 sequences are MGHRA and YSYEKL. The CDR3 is CASRQQGIGELFF. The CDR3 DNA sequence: TGCGCCAGCAGACAACAGGGGATCGGGGAGCTGTTTTTT.

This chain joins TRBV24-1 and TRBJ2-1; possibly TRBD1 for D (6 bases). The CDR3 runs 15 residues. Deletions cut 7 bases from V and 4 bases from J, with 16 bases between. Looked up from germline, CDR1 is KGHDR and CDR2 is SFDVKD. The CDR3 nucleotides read TGTGCCACCAGCTCCGGGACATCTAATTACAATGAGCAGTTCTTC. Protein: CATSSGTSNYNEQFF.

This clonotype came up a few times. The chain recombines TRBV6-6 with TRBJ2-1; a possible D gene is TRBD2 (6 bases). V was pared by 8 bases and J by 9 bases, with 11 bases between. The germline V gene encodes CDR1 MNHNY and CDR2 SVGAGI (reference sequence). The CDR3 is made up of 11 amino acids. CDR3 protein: CASSGVGEQFF. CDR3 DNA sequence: TGTGCCAGCTCGGGAGTCGGTGAGCAGTTCTTC.

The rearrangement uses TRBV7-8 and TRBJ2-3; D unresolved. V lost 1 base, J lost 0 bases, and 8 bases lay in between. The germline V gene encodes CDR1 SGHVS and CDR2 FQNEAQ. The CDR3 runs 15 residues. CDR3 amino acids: CASSLGWRSTDTQYF. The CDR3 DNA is TGTGCCAGCAGCTTAGGCTGGCGGAGCACAGATACGCAGTATTTT. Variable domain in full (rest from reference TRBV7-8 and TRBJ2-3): GAGVSQSPRYKVAKRGQDVALRCDPISGHVSLFWYQQALGQGPEFLTYFQNEAQLDKSGLPSDRFFAERPEGSVSTLKIQRTQQEDSAVYLCASSLGWRSTDTQYFGPGTRLTVL.

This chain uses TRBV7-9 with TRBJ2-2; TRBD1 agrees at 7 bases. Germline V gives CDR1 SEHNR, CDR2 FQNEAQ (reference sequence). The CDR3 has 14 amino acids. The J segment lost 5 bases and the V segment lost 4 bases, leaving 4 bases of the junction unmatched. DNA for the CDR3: TGTGCCAGCAGCTGGGGGACAGCGACCGGGGAGCTGTTTTTT. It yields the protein CASSWGTATGELFF.

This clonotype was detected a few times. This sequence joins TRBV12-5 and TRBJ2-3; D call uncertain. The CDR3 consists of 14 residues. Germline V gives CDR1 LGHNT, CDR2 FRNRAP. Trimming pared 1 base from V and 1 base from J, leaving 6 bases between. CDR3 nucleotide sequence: TGTGCTAGTGGTTTGGATAGCCGCACAGATACGCAGTATTTT. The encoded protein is CASGLDSRTDTQYF.

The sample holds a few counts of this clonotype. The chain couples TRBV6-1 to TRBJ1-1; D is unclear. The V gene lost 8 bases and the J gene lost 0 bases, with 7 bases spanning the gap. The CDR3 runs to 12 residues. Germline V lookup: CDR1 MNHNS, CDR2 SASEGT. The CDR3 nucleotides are TGTGCCAGCGACCCGTTGAACACTGAAGCTTTCTTT. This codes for CASDPLNTEAFF.

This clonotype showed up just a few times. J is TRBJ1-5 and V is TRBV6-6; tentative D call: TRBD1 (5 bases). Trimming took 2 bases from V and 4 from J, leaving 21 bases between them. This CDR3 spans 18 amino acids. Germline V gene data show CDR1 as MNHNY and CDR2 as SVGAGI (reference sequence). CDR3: CASSYPRGGAPSNQPQHF. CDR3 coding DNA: TGTGCCAGCAGTTACCCGAGGGGTGGGGCACCATCGAATCAGCCCCAGCATTTT.

In DNA, the CDR3 is TGTGCCATCAGTGAGCCGCCGGCCGGGGGCGCGGAGCAGTTCTTC. Protein: CAISEPPAGGAEQFF. The V gene is TRBV10-3, the J gene TRBJ2-1; perhaps D is TRBD1 or TRBD2 (6 bases each). Germline V gene data show CDR1 as ENHRY and CDR2 as SYGVKD. The CDR3 is 15 amino acids. Trimming cost V 2 bases and J 10 bases, with 18 bases left between them.

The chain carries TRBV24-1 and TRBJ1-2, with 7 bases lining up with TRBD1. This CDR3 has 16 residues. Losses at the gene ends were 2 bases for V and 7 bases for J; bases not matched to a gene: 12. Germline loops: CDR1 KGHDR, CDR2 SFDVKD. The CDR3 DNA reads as TGTGCCACCAGTGATTCCGTTTTTAAGGGGGCTTTTGGCTACACCTTC. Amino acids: CATSDSVFKGAFGYTF.

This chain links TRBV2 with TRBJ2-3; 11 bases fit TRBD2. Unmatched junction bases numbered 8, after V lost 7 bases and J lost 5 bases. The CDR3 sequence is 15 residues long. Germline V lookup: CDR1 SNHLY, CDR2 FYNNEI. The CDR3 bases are TGTGCCAGCACTAGCTGGGGGACTAGCGGAGATACGCAGTATTTT. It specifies CASTSWGTSGDTQYF. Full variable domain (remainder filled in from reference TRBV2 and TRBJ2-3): EPEVTQTPSHQVTQMGQEVILRCVPISNHLYFYWYRQILGQKVEFLVSFYNNEISEKSEIFDDQFSVERPDGSNFTLKIRSTKLEDSAMYFCASTSWGTSGDTQYFGPGTRLTVL.

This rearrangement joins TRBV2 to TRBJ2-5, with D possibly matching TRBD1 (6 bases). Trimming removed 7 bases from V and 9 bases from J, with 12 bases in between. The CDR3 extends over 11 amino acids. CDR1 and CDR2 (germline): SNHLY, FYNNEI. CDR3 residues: CASKLAGAQYF. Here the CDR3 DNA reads TGTGCCAGCAAGCTTGCAGGGGCCCAGTACTTC. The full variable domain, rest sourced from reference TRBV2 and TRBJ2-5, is EPEVTQTPSHQVTQMGQEVILRCVPISNHLYFYWYRQILGQKVEFLVSFYNNEISEKSEIFDDQFSVERPDGSNFTLKIRSTKLEDSAMYFCASKLAGAQYFGPGTRLLVL.

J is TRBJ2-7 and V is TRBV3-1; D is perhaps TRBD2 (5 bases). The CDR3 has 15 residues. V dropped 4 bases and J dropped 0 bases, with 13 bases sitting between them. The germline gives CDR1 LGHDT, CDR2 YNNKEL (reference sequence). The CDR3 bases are TGTGCCAGCAGCCTCACCGGGGTAGGCTCCTACGAGCAGTACTTC. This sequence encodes CASSLTGVGSYEQYF.

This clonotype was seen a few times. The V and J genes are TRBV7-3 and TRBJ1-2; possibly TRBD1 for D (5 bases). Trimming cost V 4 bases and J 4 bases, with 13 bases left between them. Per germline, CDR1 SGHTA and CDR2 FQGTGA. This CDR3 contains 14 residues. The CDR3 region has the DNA TGTGCCAGCAGCTCAACCGGGACCATCTATGGCTACACCTTC. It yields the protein CASSSTGTIYGYTF.